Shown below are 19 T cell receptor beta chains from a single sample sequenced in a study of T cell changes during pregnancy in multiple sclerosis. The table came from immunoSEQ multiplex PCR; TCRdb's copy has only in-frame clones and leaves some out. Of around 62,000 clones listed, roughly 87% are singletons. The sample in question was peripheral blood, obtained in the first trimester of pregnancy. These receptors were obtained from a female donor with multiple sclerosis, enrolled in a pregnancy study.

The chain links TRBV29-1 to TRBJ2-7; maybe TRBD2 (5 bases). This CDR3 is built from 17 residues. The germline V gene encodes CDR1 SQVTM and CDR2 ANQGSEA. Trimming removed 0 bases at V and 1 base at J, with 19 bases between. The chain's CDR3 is CSVEDQPGFGLSYEQYF. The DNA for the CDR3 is TGCAGCGTTGAAGACCAACCCGGGTTCGGACTTTCCTACGAGCAGTACTTC.

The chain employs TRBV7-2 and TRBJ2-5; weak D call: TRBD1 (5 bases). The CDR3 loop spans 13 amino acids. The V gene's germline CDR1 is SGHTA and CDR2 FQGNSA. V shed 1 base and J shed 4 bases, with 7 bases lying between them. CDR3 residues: CASSLDRGETQYF. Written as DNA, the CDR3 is TGTGCCAGCAGCTTAGATAGGGGAGAGACCCAGTACTTC.

The CDR3 DNA reads as TGTGCCAGCAGCGTAGGGGGTGGGGACAGGGGAATCGAGACCCAGTACTTC. As protein: CASSVGGGDRGIETQYF. The V gene is TRBV9, the J gene TRBJ2-5, with 10 bases that match TRBD1. The CDR3 loop spans 17 amino acids. Germline V lookup: CDR1 SGDLS, CDR2 YYNGEE. The V and J ends lost 0 bases and 5 bases, in that order; junction bases with no gene match: 10.

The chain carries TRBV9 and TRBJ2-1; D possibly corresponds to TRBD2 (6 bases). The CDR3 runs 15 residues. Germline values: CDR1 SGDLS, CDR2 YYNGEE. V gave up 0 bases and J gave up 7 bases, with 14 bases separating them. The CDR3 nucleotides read TGTGCCAGCAGCGTAGCTACGGCGGGAACGAATGAGCAGTTCTTC. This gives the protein CASSVATAGTNEQFF.

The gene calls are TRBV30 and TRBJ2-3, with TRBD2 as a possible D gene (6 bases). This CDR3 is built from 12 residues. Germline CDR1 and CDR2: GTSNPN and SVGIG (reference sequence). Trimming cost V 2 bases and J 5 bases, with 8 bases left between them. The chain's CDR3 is CAWSTGRDTQYF. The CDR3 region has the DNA TGTGCCTGGAGTACCGGGAGAGATACGCAGTATTTT.

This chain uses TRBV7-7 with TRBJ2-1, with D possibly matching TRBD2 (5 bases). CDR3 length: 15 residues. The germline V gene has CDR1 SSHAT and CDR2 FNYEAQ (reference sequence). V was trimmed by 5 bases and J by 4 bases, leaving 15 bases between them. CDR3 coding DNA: TGTGCCAGCAGCGCCCGACAAGAGGGTTACAATGAGCAGTTCTTC. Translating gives CASSARQEGYNEQFF.

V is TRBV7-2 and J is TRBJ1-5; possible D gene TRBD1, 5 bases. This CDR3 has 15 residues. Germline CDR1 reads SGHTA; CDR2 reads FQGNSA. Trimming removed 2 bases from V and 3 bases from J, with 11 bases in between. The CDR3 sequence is CASSLYGGNNQPQHF. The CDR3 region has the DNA TGTGCCAGCAGCTTATATGGGGGGAACAATCAGCCCCAGCATTTT.

CDR3 sequence: CASSLAAGTLGYTF. The CDR3 DNA reads TGCGCCAGCAGCTTGGCCGCAGGGACTCTAGGCTACACCTTC. The V call is TRBV5-1, the J call TRBJ1-2; weak D call: TRBD1 (5 bases). Looked up from germline, CDR1 is SGHRS and CDR2 is YFSETQ. Between the trimmed V and J ends, which lost 0 bases and 8 bases, there was a span of 14 bases. The CDR3 covers 14 residues.

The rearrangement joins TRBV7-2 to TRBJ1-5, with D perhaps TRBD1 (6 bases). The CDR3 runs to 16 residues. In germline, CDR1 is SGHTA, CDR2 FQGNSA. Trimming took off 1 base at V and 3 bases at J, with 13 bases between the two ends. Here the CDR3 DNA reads TGTGCCAGCAGCTTAGAGCAGCAGGGGAACAATCAGCCCCAGCATTTT. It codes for CASSLEQQGNNQPQHF.

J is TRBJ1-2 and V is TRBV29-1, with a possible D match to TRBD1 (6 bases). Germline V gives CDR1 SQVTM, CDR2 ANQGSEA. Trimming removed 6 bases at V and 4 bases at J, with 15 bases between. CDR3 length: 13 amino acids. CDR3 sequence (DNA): TGCAGCGTAAGGACAGACTCGGGCTATGGCTACACCTTC. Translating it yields CSVRTDSGYGYTF.

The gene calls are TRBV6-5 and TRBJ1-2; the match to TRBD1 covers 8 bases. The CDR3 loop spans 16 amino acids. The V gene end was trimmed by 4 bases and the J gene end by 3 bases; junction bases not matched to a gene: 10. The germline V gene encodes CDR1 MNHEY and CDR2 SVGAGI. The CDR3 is CASSSPPGTGDYGYTF. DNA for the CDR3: TGTGCCAGCAGTTCCCCCCCCGGGACAGGCGACTATGGCTACACCTTC.

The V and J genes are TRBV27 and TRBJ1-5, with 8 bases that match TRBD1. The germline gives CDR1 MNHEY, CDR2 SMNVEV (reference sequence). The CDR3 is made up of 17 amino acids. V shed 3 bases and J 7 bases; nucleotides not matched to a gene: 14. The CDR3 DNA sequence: TGTGCCAGCAGTTTCTCGTCACTTCAGGGGGCGGGACAGCCCCAGCATTTT. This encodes CASSFSSLQGAGQPQHF.

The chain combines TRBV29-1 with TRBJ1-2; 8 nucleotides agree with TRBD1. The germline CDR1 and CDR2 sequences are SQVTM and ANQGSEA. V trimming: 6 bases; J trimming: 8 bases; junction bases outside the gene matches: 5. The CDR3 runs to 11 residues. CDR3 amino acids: CSVDRGVGYTF. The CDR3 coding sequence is TGCAGCGTCGACAGGGGAGTAGGCTACACCTTC. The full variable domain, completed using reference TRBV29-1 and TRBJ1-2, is SAVISQKPSRDICQRGTSLTIQCQVDSQVTMMFWYRQQPGQSLTLIATANQGSEATYESGFVIDKFPISRPNLTFSTLTVSNMSPEDSSIYLCSVDRGVGYTFGSGTRLTVV.

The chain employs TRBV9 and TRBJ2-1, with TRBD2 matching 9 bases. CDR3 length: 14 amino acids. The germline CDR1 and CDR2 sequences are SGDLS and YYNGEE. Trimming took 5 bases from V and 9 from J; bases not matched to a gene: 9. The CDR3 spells CASRENAGGREQFF. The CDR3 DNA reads TGTGCCAGCAGGGAAAACGCGGGAGGGCGTGAGCAGTTCTTC.

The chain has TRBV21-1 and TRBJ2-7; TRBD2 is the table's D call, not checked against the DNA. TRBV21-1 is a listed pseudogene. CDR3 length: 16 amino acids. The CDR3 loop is CASTLPFGAHFYEQYF. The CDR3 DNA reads TGTGCCAGCACCCTTCCATTTGGAGCTCACTTCTACGAGCAGTACTTC.

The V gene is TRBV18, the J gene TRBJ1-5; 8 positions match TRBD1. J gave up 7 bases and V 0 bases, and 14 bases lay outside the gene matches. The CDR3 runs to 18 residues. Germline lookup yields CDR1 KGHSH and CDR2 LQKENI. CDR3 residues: CASSPPGLAGGASQPQHF. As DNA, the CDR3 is TGTGCCAGCTCACCACCCGGTTTGGCAGGGGGCGCATCCCAGCCCCAGCATTTT. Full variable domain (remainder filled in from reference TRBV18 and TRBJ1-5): NAGVMQNPRHLVRRRGQEARLRCSPMKGHSHVYWYRQLPEEGLKFMVYLQKENIIDESGMPKERFSAEFPKEGPSILRIQQVVRGDSAAYFCASSPPGLAGGASQPQHFGDGTRLSIL.

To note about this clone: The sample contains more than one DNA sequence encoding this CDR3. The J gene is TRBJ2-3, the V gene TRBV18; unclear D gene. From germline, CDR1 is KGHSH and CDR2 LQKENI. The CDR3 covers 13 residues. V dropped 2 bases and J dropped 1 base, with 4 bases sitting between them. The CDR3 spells CASSPGGTDTQYF. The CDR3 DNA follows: TGTGCCAGCTCACCAGGAGGCACAGATACGCAGTATTTT.

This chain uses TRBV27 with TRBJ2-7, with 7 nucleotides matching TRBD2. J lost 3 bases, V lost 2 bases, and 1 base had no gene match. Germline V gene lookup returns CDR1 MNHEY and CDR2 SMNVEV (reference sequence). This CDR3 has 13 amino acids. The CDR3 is CASSLLADYEQYF. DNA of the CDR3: TGTGCCAGCAGTTTACTAGCGGACTACGAGCAGTACTTC.

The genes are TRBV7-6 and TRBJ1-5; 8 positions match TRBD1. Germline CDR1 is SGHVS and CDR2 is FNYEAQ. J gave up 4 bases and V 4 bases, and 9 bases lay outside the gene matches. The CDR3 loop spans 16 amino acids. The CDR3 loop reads CASSSGQGGWNQPQHF. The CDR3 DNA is TGTGCCAGCAGCTCCGGACAGGGCGGTTGGAATCAGCCCCAGCATTTT. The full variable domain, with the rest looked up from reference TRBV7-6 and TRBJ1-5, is GAGVSQSPRYKVTKRGQDVALRCDPISGHVSLYWYRQALGQGPEFLTYFNYEAQQDKSGLPNDRFSAERPEGSISTLTIQRTEQRDSAMYRCASSSGQGGWNQPQHFGDGTRLSIL.